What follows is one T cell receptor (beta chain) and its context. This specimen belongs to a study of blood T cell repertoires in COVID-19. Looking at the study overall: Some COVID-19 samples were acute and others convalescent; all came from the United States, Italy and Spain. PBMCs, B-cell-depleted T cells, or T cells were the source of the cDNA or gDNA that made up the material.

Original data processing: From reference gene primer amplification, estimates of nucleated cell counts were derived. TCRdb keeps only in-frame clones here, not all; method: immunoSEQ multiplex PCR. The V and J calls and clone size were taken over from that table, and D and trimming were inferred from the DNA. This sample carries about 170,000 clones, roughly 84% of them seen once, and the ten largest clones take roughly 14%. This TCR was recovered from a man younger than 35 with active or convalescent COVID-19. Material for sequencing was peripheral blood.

CDR3 sequence reads: CASIRVTRDTEAFF. The CDR3 region has the DNA TGTGCCAGCATACGAGTTACCCGCGACACTGAAGCTTTCTTT. The chain has TRBV28 and TRBJ1-1; D call uncertain. V was pared by 7 bases and J by 3 bases, with 15 bases between. Germline V gene lookup returns CDR1 MDHEN and CDR2 SYDVKM. The CDR3 sequence is 14 residues long.